This T cell receptor (beta chain) was recorded in a study of OX40 agonist ivuxolimab in advanced cancers. Findings of the study overall: Among patients with partial responses at 0.1-3.0 mg/kg, clonal expansion was among the lowest.

The CDR3 is 14 amino acids. The germline V gene encodes CDR1 MDHEN and CDR2 SYDVKM. Trimming shortened V by 5 bases and J by 0 bases, and 10 bases separated the two germline ends. The table came from immunoSEQ multiplex PCR; TCRdb's copy has only in-frame clones and leaves some out. The sample has 60,000 or so clones; roughly 85% are singletons. For this clone: The antigen is undetermined.

The sequence came from an adult with an advanced solid tumor such as melanoma, head and neck, liver or kidney cancer. This chain connects TRBV28 to TRBJ2-5; D is unclear. The sample in question was CD4+ or CD8+ T cells sorted from blood, obtained in a trial of the OX40 agonist ivuxolimab. The CDR3 is CASSPSEYQETQYF. The DNA of the CDR3 is TGTGCCAGCAGTCCCTCGGAGTACCAAGAGACCCAGTACTTC.